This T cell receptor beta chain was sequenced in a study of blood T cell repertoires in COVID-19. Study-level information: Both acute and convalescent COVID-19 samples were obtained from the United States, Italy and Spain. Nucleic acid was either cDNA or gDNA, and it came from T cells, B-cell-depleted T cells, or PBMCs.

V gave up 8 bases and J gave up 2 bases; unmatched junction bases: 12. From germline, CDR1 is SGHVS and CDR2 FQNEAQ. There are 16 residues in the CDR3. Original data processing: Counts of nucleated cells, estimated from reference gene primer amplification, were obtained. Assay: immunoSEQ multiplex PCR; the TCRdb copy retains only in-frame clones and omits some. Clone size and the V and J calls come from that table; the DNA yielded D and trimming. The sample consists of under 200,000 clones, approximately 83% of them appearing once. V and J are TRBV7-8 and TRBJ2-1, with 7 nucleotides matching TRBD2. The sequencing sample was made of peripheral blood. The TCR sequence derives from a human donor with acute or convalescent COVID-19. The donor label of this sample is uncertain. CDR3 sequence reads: CASFGPLADPYNEQFF. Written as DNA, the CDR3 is TGTGCCAGCTTCGGCCCTCTAGCGGACCCCTACAATGAGCAGTTCTTC.